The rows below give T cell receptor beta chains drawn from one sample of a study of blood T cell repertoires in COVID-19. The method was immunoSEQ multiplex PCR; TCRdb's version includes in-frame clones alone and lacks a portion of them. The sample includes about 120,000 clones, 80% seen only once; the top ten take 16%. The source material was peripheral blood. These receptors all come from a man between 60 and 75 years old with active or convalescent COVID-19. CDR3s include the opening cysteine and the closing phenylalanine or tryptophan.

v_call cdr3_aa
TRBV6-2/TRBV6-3 CASSYPRPSGRYETQYF
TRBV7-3 CASSLSGIRTDTQYF
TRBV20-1 CSAKQGPEQYF
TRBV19 CASRGLANEQFF
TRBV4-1 CASSQVDISASGRIGNEQFF
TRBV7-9 CASSSKQGASGELFF
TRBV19 CASTLRGRGDNEQFF
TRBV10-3 CAISEARQVQETQYF
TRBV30 CAWSVQGGNEQFF
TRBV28 CASSFPGTGPLPQHF
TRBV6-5 CASSRDRGGNEQFF
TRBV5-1 CASSLGGADNEQFF
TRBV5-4 CASSSPTGDKKNEQFF
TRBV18 CASSRSDQETQYF
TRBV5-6 CASSLRLLGANVLTF
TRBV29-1 CSTRDRFGPAYNEQFF
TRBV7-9 CASSSLRQALHGYTF
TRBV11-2 CASSSPLAGVYEQYF
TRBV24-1 CATSDRTGTGMVKQFF
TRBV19 CATWDRGRSEAFF
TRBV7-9 CASSLSSSGRSYEQYF
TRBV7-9 CASSSGLAGPNSYEQYF
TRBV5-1 CASSLEDSTYEQYF
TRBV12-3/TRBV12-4 CASREPGGDEQFF
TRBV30 CAHGRGRVVKVGYTF
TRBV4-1 CASSHAAGEYEQYF
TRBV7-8 CASSLGQGALETQYF
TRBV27 CASSSGLGTRGPGEQFF
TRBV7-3 CASSPRQGRDNEQFF
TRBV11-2 CASSLDLGAEAFF
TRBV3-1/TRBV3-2 CASSQGTSEQYF
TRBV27 CASSLLGVGNTIYF
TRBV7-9 CASSPEGDSDSYEQYF
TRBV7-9 CASSRDRGGNQPQHF
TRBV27 CASSLGLTYEQYF
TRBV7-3 CASSQQGSGYTQYF
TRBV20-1 CSASILAGGGEQYF
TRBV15 CATSRVGVGYEQYF
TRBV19 CASSSRDNRAGYTF
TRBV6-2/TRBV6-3 CASSYSGEAGGTYEQYF